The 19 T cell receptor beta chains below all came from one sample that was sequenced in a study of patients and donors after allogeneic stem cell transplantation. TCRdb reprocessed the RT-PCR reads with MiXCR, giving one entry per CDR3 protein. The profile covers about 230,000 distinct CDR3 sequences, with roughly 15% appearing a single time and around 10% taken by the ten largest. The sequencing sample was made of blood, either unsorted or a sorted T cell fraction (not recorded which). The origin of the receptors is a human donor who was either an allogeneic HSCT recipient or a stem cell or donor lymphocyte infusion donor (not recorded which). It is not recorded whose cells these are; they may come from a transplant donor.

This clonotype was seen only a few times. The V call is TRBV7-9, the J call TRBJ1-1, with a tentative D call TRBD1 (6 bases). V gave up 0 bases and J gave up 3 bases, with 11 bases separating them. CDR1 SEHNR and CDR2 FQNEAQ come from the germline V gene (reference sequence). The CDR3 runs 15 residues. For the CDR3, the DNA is TGTGCCAGCAGCTTAGCCCGGACAGCTTACACTGAAGCTTTCTTT. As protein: CASSLARTAYTEAFF.

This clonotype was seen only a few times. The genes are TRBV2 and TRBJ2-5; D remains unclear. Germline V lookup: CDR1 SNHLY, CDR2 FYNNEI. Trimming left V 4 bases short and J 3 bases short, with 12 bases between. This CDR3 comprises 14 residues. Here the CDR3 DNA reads TGTGCCAGCAGTGTCGCCAGAGGCGAAGAGACCCAGTACTTC. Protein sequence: CASSVARGEETQYF.

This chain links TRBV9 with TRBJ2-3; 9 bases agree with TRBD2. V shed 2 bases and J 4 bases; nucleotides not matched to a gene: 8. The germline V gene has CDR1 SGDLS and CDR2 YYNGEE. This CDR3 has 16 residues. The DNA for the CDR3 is TGTGCCAGCAGCGTTGAGGCGGGAGGGCCCGCAGATACGCAGTATTTT. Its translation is CASSVEAGGPADTQYF.

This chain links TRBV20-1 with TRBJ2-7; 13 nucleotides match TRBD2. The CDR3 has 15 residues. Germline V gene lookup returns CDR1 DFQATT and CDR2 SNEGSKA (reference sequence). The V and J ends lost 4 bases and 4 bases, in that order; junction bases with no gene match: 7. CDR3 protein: CSAKRTSGSPYEQYF. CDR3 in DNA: TGCAGTGCTAAACGGACTAGCGGGAGCCCTTACGAGCAGTACTTC.

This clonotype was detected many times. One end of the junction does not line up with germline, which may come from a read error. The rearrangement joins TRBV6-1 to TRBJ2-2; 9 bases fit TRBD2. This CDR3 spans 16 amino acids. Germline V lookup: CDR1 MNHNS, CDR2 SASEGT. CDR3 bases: TGTGCCAGCAGAGAAGCGGGGGGCCCGAACACCGGGGAGCTGTTTTTT. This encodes CASREAGGPNTGELFF.

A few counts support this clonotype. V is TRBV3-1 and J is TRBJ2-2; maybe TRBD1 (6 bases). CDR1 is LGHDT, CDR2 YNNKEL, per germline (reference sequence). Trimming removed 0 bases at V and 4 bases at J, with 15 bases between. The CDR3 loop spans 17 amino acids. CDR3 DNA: TGTGCCAGCAGCCAAGATCGGGCCAGGGGCCGCACCGGGGAGCTGTTTTTT. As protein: CASSQDRARGRTGELFF.

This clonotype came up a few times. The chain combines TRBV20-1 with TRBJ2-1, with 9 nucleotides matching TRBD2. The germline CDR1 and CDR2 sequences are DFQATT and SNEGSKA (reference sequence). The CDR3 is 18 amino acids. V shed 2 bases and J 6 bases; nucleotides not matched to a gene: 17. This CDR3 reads CSARKGVGGRVSSNEQFF. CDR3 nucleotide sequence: TGCAGTGCTAGAAAAGGTGTGGGCGGGAGGGTTTCGAGCAATGAGCAGTTCTTC.

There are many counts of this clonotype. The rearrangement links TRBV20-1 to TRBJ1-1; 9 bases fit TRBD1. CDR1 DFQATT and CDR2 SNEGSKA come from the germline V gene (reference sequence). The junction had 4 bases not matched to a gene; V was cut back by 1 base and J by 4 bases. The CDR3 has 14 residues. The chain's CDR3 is CSARGDRALTEAFF. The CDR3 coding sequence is TGCAGTGCTAGAGGGGACAGGGCGCTCACTGAAGCTTTCTTT.

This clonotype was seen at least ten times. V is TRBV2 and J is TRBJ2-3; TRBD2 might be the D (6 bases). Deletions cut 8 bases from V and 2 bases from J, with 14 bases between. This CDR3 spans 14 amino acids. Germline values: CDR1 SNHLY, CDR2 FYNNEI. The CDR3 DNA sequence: TGTGCCAGCGGGGGTGGAGGGCACACAGATACGCAGTATTTT. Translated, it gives CASGGGGHTDTQYF.

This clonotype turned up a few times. CDR3 loop: CASSRSSWDGNLGEQFF. The CDR3 nucleotides read TGTGCCAGCAGCCGCTCGAGTTGGGACGGCAACCTGGGTGAGCAGTTCTTC. This chain joins TRBV7-2 and TRBJ2-1, with D perhaps matching TRBD1 or TRBD2 (5 bases each). The CDR3 is made up of 17 amino acids. Trimming took 5 bases from V and 9 from J, leaving 26 bases between them. Germline assignment: CDR1 SGHTA and CDR2 FQGNSA.

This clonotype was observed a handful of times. The CDR3 DNA reads as TGTGCCAGCAGCTTTGGACAGGGGGCGGGAGAAGCTTTCTTT. This encodes CASSFGQGAGEAFF. This rearrangement joins TRBV12-3 or TRBV12-4 to TRBJ1-1, with 11 bases fitting TRBD1. The CDR3 extends over 14 amino acids. V trimming: 6 bases; J trimming: 8 bases; junction bases outside the gene matches: 8.

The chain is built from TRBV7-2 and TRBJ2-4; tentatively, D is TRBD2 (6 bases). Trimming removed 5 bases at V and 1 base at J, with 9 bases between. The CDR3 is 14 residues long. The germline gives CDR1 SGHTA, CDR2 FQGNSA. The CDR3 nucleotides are TGTGCCAGCAGCCACAGCGGGGCCAAAAACATTCAGTACTTC. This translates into CASSHSGAKNIQYF. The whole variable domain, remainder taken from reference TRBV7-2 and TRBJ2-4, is GAGVSQSPSNKVTEKGKDVELRCDPISGHTALYWYRQSLGQGLEFLIYFQGNSAPDKSGLPSDRFSAERTGGSVSTLTIQRTQQEDSAVYLCASSHSGAKNIQYFGAGTRLSVL.

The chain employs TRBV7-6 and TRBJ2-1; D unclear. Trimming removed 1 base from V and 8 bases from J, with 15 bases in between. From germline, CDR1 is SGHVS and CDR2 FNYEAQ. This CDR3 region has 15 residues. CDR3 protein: CASSLGLGHRDEQFF. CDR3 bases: TGTGCCAGCAGCTTAGGTTTGGGTCATCGGGATGAGCAGTTCTTC.

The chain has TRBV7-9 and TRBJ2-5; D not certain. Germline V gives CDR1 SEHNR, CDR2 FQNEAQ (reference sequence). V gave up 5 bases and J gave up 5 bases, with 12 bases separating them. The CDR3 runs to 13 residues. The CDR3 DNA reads TGTGCCAGCAGCCCCCCATCGCGTGAGACCCAGTACTTC. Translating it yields CASSPPSRETQYF.

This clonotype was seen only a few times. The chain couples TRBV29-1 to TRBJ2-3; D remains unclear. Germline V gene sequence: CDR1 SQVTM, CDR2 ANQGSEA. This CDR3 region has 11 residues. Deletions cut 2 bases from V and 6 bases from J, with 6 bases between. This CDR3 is CSVENLDTQYF. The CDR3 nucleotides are TGCAGCGTTGAAAACCTTGATACGCAGTATTTT.

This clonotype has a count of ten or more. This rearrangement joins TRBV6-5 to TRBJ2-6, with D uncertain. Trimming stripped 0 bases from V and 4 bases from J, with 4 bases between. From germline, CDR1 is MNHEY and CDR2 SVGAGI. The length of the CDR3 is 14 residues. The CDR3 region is CASSYSSGANVLTF. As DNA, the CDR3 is TGTGCCAGCAGTTACTCTTCGGGGGCCAACGTCCTGACTTTC.

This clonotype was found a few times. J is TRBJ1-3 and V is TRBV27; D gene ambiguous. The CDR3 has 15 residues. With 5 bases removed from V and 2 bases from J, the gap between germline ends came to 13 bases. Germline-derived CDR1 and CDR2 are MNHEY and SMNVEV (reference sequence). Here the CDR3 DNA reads TGTGCCAGCAGTCCAAGGAGCGGAACTGGAAACACCATATATTTT. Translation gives CASSPRSGTGNTIYF.

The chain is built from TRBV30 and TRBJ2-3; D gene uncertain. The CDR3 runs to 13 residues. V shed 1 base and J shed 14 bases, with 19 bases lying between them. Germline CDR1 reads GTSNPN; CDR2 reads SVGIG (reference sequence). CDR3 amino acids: CAWSAGPRAPGYF. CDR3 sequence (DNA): TGTGCCTGGAGTGCCGGACCTCGCGCCCCTGGGTATTTT.

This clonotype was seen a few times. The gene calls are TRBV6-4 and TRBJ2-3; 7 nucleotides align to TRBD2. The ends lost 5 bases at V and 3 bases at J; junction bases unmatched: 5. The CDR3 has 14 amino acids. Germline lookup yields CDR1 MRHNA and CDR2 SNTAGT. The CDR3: CASSNGGGTDTQYF. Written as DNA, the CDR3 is TGTGCCAGCAGTAATGGCGGGGGAACAGATACGCAGTATTTT.